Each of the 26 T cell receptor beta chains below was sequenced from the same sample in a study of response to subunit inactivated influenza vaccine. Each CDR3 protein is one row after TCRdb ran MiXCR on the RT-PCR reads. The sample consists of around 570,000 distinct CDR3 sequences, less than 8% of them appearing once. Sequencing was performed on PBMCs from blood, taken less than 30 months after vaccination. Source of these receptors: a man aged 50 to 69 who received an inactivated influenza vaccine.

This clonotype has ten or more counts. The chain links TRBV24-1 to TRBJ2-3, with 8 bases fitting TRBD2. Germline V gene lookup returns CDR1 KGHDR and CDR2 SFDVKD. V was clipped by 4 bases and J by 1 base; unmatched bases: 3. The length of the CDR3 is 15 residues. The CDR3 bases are TGTGCCACCAGTGAGGTGACTAGCGGCACAGATACGCAGTATTTT. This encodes CATSEVTSGTDTQYF.

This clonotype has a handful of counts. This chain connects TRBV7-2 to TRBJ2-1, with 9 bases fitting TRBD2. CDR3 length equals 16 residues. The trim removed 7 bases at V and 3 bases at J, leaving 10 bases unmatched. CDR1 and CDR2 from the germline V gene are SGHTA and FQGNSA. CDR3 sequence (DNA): TGTGCCAGCACCCAGGGCGGACTAGCGCGCTACAATGAGCAGTTCTTC. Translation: CASTQGGLARYNEQFF. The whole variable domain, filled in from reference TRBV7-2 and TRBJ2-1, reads GAGVSQSPSNKVTEKGKDVELRCDPISGHTALYWYRQSLGQGLEFLIYFQGNSAPDKSGLPSDRFSAERTGGSVSTLTIQRTQQEDSAVYLCASTQGGLARYNEQFFGPGTRLTVL.

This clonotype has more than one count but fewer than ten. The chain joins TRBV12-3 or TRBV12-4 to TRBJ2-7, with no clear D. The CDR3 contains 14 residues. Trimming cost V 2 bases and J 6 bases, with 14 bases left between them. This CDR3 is CASSLYVGSGEQYF. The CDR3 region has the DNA TGTGCCAGCAGTTTATATGTCGGTTCAGGCGAGCAGTACTTC.

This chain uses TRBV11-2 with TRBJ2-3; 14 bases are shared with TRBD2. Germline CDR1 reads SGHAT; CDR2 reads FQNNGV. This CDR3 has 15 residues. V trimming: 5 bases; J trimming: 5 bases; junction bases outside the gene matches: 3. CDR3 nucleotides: TGTGCCAGCAGCATGACTAGCGGGAGGGGAGATACGCAGTATTTT. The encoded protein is CASSMTSGRGDTQYF.

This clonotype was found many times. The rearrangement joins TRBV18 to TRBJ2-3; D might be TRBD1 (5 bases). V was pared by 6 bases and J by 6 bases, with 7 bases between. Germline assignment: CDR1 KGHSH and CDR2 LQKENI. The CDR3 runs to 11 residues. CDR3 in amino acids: CASSKGDTQYF. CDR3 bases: TGTGCCAGCTCCAAGGGGGATACGCAGTATTTT.

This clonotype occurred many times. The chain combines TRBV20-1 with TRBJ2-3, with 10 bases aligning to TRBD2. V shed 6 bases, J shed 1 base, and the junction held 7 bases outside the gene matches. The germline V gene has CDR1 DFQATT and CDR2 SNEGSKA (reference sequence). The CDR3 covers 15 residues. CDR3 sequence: CSAVAGGLGTDTQYF. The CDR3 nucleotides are TGCAGTGCGGTAGCGGGAGGCTTGGGCACAGATACGCAGTATTTT.

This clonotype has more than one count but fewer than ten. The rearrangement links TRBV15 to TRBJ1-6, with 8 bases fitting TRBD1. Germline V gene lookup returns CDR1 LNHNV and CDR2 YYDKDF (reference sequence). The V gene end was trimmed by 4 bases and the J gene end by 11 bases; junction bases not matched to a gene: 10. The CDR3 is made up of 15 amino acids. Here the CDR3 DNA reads TGTGCCACCAGCACCAGTCGTGGACAGGGTACACCCCTCCACTTT. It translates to CATSTSRGQGTPLHF.

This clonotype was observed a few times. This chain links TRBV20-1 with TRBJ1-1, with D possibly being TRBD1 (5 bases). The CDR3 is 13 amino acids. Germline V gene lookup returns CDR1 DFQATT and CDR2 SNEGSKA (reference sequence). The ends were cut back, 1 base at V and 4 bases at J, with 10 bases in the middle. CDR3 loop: CSARALGGTEAFF. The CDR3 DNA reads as TGCAGTGCTAGAGCATTGGGGGGCACTGAAGCTTTCTTT.

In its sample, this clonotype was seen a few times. DNA for the CDR3: TGTGCCAGCAGTTACAGAAGCAATCAGCCCCAGCATTTT. It specifies CASSYRSNQPQHF. The chain uses TRBV6-5 and TRBJ1-5; D is unresolved. The CDR3 is made up of 13 amino acids. Trimming removed 2 bases at V and 1 base at J, with 3 bases between. The germline V gene has CDR1 MNHEY and CDR2 SVGAGI.

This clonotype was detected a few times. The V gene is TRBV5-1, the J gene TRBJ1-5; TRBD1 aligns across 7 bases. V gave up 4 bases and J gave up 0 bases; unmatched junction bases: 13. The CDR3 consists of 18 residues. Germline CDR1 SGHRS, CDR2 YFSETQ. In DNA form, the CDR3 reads TGCGCCAGCAGCGTCGACACAGGGGTCCCTTATAGCAATCAGCCCCAGCATTTT. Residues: CASSVDTGVPYSNQPQHF.

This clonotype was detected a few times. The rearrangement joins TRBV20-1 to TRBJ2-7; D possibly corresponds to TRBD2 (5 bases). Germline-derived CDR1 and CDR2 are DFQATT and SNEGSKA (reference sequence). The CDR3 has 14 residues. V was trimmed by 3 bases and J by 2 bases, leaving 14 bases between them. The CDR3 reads CSASRATGTYEQYF. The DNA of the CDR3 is TGCAGTGCTAGTAGGGCTACGGGGACCTACGAGCAGTACTTC.

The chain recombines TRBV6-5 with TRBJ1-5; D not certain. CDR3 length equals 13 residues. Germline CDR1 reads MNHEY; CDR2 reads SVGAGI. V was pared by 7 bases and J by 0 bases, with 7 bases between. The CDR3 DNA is TGTGCCAGCATTTTAAATAGCAATCAGCCCCAGCATTTT. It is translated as CASILNSNQPQHF.

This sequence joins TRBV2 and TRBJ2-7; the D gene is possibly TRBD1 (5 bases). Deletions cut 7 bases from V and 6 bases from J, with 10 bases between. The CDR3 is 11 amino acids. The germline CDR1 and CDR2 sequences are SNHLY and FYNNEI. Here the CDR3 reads CASKVGREQYF. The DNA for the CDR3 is TGTGCCAGCAAAGTGGGGCGCGAGCAGTACTTC.

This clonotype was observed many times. The CDR3 here is CSASKRTGGVWNEQFF. CDR3 sequence (DNA): TGCAGTGCTAGTAAACGGACAGGGGGTGTGTGGAATGAGCAGTTCTTC. The chain couples TRBV20-1 to TRBJ2-1; 10 bases match TRBD1. Germline V gene sequence: CDR1 DFQATT, CDR2 SNEGSKA (reference sequence). The V segment lost 3 bases and the J segment 7 bases; nucleotides outside the gene matches: 12. The CDR3 is 16 residues long.

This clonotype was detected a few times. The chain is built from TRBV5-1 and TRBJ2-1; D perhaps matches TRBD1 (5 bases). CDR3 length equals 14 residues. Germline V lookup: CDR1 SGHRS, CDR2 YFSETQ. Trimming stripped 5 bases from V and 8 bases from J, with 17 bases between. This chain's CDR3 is CASSKGRAVYEQFF. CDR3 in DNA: TGCGCCAGCAGTAAAGGCAGGGCGGTTTATGAGCAGTTCTTC.

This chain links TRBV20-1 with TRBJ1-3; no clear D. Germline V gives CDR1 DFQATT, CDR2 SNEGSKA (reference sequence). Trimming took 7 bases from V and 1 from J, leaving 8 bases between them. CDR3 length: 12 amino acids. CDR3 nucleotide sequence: TGCAGTGTCGTAACTTCTGGAAACACCATATATTTT. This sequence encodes CSVVTSGNTIYF.

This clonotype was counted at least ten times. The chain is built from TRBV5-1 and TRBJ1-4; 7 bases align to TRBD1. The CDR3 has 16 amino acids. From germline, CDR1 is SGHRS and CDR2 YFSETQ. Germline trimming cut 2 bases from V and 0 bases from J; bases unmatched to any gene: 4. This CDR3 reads CASSLYRGTTNEKLFF. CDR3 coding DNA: TGCGCCAGCAGCTTATACAGGGGCACAACTAATGAAAAACTGTTTTTT.

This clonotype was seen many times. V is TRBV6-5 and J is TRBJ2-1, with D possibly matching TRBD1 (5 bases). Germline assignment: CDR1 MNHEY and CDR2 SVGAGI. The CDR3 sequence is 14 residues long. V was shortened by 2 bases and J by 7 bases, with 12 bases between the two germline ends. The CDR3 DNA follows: TGTGCCAGCAGTTACAGGCAGGGTTGGAATGAGCAGTTCTTC. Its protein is CASSYRQGWNEQFF.

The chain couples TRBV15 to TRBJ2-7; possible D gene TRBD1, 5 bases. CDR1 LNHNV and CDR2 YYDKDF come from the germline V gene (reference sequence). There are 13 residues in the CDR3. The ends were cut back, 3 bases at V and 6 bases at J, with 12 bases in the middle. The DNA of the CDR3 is TGTGCCACCAGCAGGGACACCGCCCGCGAGCAGTACTTC. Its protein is CATSRDTAREQYF. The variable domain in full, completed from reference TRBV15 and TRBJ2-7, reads DAMVIQNPRYQVTQFGKPVTLSCSQTLNHNVMYWYQQKSSQAPKLLFHYYDKDFNNEADTPDNFQSRRPNTSFCFLDIRSPGLGDTAMYLCATSRDTAREQYFGPGTRLTVT.

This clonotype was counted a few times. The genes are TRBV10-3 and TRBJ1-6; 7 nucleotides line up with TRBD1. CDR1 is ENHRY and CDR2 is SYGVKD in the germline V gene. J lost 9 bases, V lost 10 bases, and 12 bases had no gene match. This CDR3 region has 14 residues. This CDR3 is CATRQGSLGSPLHF. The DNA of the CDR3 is TGTGCCACTAGACAGGGAAGCCTCGGTTCACCCCTCCACTTT.

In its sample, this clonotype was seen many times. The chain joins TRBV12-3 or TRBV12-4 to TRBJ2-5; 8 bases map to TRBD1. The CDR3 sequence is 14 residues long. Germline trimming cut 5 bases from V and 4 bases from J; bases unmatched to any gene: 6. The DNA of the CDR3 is TGTGCCAGCAGTCATCAAGACAGGGGAGAGACCCAGTACTTC. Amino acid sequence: CASSHQDRGETQYF.

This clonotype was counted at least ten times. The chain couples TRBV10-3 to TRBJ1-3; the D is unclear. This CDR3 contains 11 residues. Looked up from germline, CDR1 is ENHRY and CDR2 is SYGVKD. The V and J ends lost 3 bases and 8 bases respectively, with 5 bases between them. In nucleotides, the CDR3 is TGTGCCATCAGTGACCGCGACACCATATATTTT. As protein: CAISDRDTIYF.

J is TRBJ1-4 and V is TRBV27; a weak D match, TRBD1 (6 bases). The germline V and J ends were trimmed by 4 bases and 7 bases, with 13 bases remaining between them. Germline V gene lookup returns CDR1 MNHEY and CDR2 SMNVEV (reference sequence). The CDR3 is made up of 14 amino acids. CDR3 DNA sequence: TGTGCCAGCAGTTCCACAAACAGGGCTGAAAAACTGTTTTTT. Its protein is CASSSTNRAEKLFF.

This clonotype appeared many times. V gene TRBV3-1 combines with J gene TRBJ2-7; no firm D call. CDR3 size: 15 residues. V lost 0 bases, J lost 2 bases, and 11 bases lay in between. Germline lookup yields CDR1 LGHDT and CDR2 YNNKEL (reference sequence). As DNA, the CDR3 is TGTGCCAGCAGCCAAGAATGGTACGTCACCTACGAGCAGTACTTC. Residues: CASSQEWYVTYEQYF.

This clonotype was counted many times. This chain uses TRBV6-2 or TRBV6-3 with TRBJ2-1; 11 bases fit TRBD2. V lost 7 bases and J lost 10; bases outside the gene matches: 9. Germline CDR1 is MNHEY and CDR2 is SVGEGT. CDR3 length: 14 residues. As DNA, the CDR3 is TGTGCCAGCACCACCGGGACTAGCGGACAAGAGCAGTTCTTC. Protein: CASTTGTSGQEQFF.

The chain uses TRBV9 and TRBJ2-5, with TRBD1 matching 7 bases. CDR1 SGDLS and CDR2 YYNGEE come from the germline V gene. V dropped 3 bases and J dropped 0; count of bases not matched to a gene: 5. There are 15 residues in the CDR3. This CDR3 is CASSGGTAYQETQYF. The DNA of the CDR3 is TGTGCCAGCAGCGGGGGGACAGCCTACCAAGAGACCCAGTACTTC.